The rows below give T cell receptor beta chains drawn from one sample of a study of blood T cells in healthy people across ages. TCRdb reprocessed the 5' RACE reads via MiXCR and lists one record per CDR3 protein. Altogether roughly 700,000 distinct CDR3 sequences are present, around 49% being singletons, with the ten largest covering about a third. Sequencing was performed on blood. The receptor source for this set is a woman aged 60-75 years in good health. Each CDR3 is given with its conserved first and last residue. A D gene is named only where the DNA matches it firmly. Where a row states a size, it is once, few, many or the class of an expanded clone; other rows omit it.

d_call	clone_size	j_call	v_call	cdr3_nt	cdr3_aa
TRBD2	once	TRBJ2-5	TRBV4-3	TGCGCCAGCAGCCAAGATTTAGCGGGAGACTGGGAGACCCAGTACTTC	CASSQDLAGDWETQYF
-	once	TRBJ1-2	TRBV4-2	TGTGCCAGCAGCCAACCGGGGAGAGAGAATTATGGCTACACCTTC	CASSQPGRENYGYTF
-	-	TRBJ2-7	TRBV10-3	TGTGCCATCAGGCCTTGGAAAGGGCTCTCCTACGAGCAGTACTTC	CAIRPWKGLSYEQYF
TRBD2	-	TRBJ2-2	TRBV25-1	TGTGCCAGCAGCCCGACTAGCGGGAGGCCGAACACCGGGGAGCTGTTTTTT	CASSPTSGRPNTGELFF
-	-	TRBJ2-1	TRBV7-2	TGTGCCAGCAGCTTAGGTGTATTGAATGAGCGGTTCTTC	CASSLGVLNERFF
-	-	TRBJ2-5	TRBV20-1	TGCAGTGCTAGAGACCCCGTAAGGAAGACCCAGTACTTC	CSARDPVRKTQYF
-	few	TRBJ2-4	TRBV7-2	TGTGCCAGCAGCTATAGTGTGGGTAACTGGAACATTCAGTACTTC	CASSYSVGNWNIQYF
TRBD1	-	TRBJ1-1	TRBV12-3/TRBV12-4	TGTGCCAGCAGACACAACAACAGGGGGCGCGGTGGCACTGAAGCTTTCTTT	CASRHNNRGRGGTEAFF
-	once	TRBJ1-2	TRBV12-3/TRBV12-4	TGTACCAGCAGTCCGGGGACGGATAACTATGGCTACACCTTC	CTSSPGTDNYGYTF
TRBD2	-	TRBJ2-1	TRBV5-1	TGCGCCAGCAGCTTTGGAGCGGGAGACAATGAGCAGTTCTTC	CASSFGAGDNEQFF
-	-	TRBJ2-2	TRBV11-1	TGTGCCAGCGAGGACACCGGGGAGCTGTTTTTT	CASEDTGELFF
TRBD2	few	TRBJ2-1	TRBV3-1	TGTGCCAGCAGCCAAACTTTGCCCGGGAGGGCCGCAGTCAATGAGCAGTTCTTC	CASSQTLPGRAAVNEQFF
-	-	TRBJ2-7	TRBV6-1	TGTGCCAGCATTCTAGCCGACGAGCAGTACTTC	CASILADEQYF
-	few	TRBJ1-4	TRBV7-9	TGTGCCAGCAGCTTATGGGGTGACCCTAATGAAAAACTGTTTTTT	CASSLWGDPNEKLFF
-	-	TRBJ2-7	TRBV9	TGTGCCAGCAGCGTAGAGGTGTCTATTGTAGGCAATGAGCAGTACTTC	CASSVEVSIVGNEQYF
-	-	TRBJ1-1	TRBV21-1	TGTGCCAGCAGCAATTGGGACAGTCTCATGAACACTGAAGCTTTCTTT	CASSNWDSLMNTEAFF
-	-	TRBJ2-1	TRBV14	TGTGCCAGCAGCCAAGCGGCTTCCTACAATGAGCAGTTCTTC	CASSQAASYNEQFF
-	few	TRBJ2-3	TRBV21-1	TGTGCCAGCAGCAAATCGGGATGCACAGATACGCAGTATTTT	CASSKSGCTDTQYF
TRBD2	-	TRBJ2-5	TRBV5-1	TGCGCCAGCAGCTATGGGACTAGCGCGGAGCAGTACTTC	CASSYGTSAEQYF
-	-	TRBJ1-1	TRBV5-1	TGCGCCAGCAGCCCCAGCGGGGGAATCATGAACACTGAAGCTTTCTTT	CASSPSGGIMNTEAFF
TRBD1	many	TRBJ1-2	TRBV28	TGTGCCAGCAGTCAACCCGCGACAGGGCAGGGCTACACCTTC	CASSQPATGQGYTF
-	-	TRBJ2-3	TRBV4-3	TGCGCCAGCAGCTCCGGACGGACTCCTAGCACAGATACGCAGTATTTT	CASSSGRTPSTDTQYF
-	few	TRBJ1-2	TRBV28	TGTGCCAGCCAAGGCGGGTTTGGAGATGGCTACACCTTC	CASQGGFGDGYTF
-	-	TRBJ1-2	TRBV12-3/TRBV12-4	TGTGCCAGCAGGTCTTCTGGGGGGCGTGACGGCTACACCTTC	CASRSSGGRDGYTF
TRBD2	-	TRBJ2-7	TRBV4-2	TGTGCCAGCAGCCCGTTAGCGGGATACTCCTACGAGCAGTACTTC	CASSPLAGYSYEQYF
TRBD2	many	TRBJ2-3	TRBV4-2	TGTGCCAGCAGCCAAGTCCCTAGCGGGAGGAACACAGATACGCAGTATTTT	CASSQVPSGRNTDTQYF